Presented here are 5 T cell receptor beta chains from one specimen sequenced in a study of blood T cell repertoires in COVID-19 (dated by TCRdb to 2020 to 2021). The library came from the immunoSEQ multiplex PCR assay. The source is immuneACCESS, and TCRdb retained only in-frame sequences with V and J called. Part of the clones is not carried over; for the studies checked, unresolved V genes explain less than half of this, and the remainder is unexplained. Across this sample there are 110,000 to 150,000 clones, with 65% to 90% seen only once. Over 8% of the sample comes from the top ten. The sample taken for sequencing was peripheral blood. These receptors were obtained from a human donor in a cohort sampled during active COVID-19.

The V gene is TRBV6-2 or TRBV6-3, the J gene TRBJ1-1; TRBD1 matches 9 bases. The V gene end was trimmed by 2 bases and the J gene end by 2 bases; junction bases not matched to a gene: 3. Germline V CDR1 and CDR2: MNHEY, SVGEGT. The CDR3 consists of 15 residues. Here the CDR3 DNA reads TGTGCCAGCAGTTACGGGGGACAGGGTAACACTGAAGCTTTCTTT. This codes for CASSYGGQGNTEAFF.

The CDR3 sequence: CASSLRVGQGVYEQYF. CDR3 coding DNA: TGTGCCAGTAGTCTCCGCGTCGGACAGGGAGTGTACGAGCAGTACTTC. The chain uses TRBV19 and TRBJ2-7; 8 bases agree with TRBD1. The germline V gene has CDR1 LNHDA and CDR2 SQIVND (reference sequence). The CDR3 has 16 residues. V lost 5 bases and J lost 4; bases outside the gene matches: 13. Drawing the rest from reference TRBV19 and TRBJ2-7, the complete variable domain is DGGITQSPKYLFRKEGQNVTLSCEQNLNHDAMYWYRQDPGQGLRLIYYSQIVNDFQKGDIAEGYSVSREKKESFPLTVTSAQKNPTAFYLCASSLRVGQGVYEQYFGPGTRLTVT.

This chain joins TRBV6-5 and TRBJ1-5; 7 positions agree with TRBD1. CDR3 length: 13 residues. J gave up 4 bases and V 5 bases, and 2 bases lay outside the gene matches. Germline CDR1 and CDR2: MNHEY and SVGAGI. The chain's CDR3 is CASSQQGNQPQHF. DNA for the CDR3: TGTGCCAGCAGTCAACAGGGGAATCAGCCCCAGCATTTT.

The CDR3 DNA reads TGTGCCAGCAGCCCCCCCAGCAGGCCTACGGATACGCAGTATTTT. Protein sequence: CASSPPSRPTDTQYF. The chain uses TRBV7-9 and TRBJ2-3; unclear D gene. Germline V gene lookup returns CDR1 SEHNR and CDR2 FQNEAQ (reference sequence). This CDR3 region has 15 residues. Trimming cost V 5 bases and J 6 bases, with 18 bases left between them.

The chain recombines TRBV27 with TRBJ1-1, with D perhaps matching TRBD1 (6 bases). This CDR3 contains 15 residues. Trimming cost V 3 bases and J 0 bases, with 11 bases left between them. From germline, CDR1 is MNHEY and CDR2 SMNVEV (reference sequence). As DNA, the CDR3 is TGTGCCAGCAGTTTTAACAGGGTAATGAACACTGAAGCTTTCTTT. Translated: CASSFNRVMNTEAFF.